These T cell receptor beta chains were read from a single sample in a study of identical twins. TCRdb processed the 5' RACE reads anew with MiXCR; each CDR3 protein has one entry. Of about 790,000 distinct CDR3 sequences in the sample, 15% to 20% were seen once. These records were also assigned to another study, of T cells expressing NK-cell markers.

Sequencing used PBMCs. All receptors come from a woman in her late teens or twenties in good health. Each CDR3 is given with its conserved first and last residue. A D gene is named only where the DNA matches it firmly. Not every row has a clone size; where given, it reads once, few, many or a size class.

clone_size	d_call	v_call	j_call	cdr3_aa
-	-	TRBV6-1	TRBJ2-2	CASSGRRVNTGELFF
-	TRBD1	TRBV4-1	TRBJ1-2	CASSQGQEINYGYTF
many	-	TRBV7-2	TRBJ2-1	CASSTDGRANGNEQFF
-	-	TRBV18	TRBJ2-1	CASSPGPGPREQFF
once	TRBD2	TRBV20-1	TRBJ2-2	CSARGGGRTTNTGELFF
-	TRBD1	TRBV24-1	TRBJ2-7	CATSPGQVLYEQYF
-	-	TRBV7-9	TRBJ2-7	CASSLILWGATYEQYF
-	TRBD1	TRBV12-3/TRBV12-4	TRBJ2-2	CASSLKGGQIRGTGELFF
-	-	TRBV5-1	TRBJ2-3	CASSSARRTDTQYF
many	-	TRBV20-1	TRBJ1-1	CSARKGSPNTEAFF
few	-	TRBV6-5	TRBJ2-7	CASSYGRGVGDEQYF
-	-	TRBV5-1	TRBJ2-7	CASSPRDGLSYEQYF